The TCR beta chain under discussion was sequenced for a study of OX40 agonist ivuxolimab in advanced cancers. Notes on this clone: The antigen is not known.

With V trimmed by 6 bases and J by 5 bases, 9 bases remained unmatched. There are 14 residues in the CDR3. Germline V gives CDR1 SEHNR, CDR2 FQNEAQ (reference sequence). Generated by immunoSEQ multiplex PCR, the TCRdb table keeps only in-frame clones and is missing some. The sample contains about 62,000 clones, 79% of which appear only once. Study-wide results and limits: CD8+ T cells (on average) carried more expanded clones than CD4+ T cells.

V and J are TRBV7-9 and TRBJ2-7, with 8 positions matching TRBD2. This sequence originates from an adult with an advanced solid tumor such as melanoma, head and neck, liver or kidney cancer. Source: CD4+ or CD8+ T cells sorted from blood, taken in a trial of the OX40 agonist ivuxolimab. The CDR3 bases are TGTGCCAGCAGTCCGAGCGGGAGTGGGAACGAGCAGTACTTC. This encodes CASSPSGSGNEQYF.